This TCR beta chain was recorded in a study of blood T cell repertoires in COVID-19. Trimming removed 2 bases at V and 1 base at J, with 14 bases between. CDR3 length equals 16 residues. Looked up from germline, CDR1 is LGHDT and CDR2 is YNNKEL (reference sequence). The table came from immunoSEQ multiplex PCR; TCRdb's copy has only in-frame clones and leaves some out. The table includes about 99,000 clones, about 87% detected once. The V and J genes are TRBV3-1 (or the pseudogene TRBV3-2) and TRBJ2-5; D is uncertain. This receptor was identified in a human donor in a cohort sampled during active or convalescent COVID-19. Sequencing input: peripheral blood. The CDR3 DNA follows: TGTGCCAGCAGCCAAAGAACCATGACTGTCCAAGAGACCCAGTACTTC. Translation: CASSQRTMTVQETQYF.